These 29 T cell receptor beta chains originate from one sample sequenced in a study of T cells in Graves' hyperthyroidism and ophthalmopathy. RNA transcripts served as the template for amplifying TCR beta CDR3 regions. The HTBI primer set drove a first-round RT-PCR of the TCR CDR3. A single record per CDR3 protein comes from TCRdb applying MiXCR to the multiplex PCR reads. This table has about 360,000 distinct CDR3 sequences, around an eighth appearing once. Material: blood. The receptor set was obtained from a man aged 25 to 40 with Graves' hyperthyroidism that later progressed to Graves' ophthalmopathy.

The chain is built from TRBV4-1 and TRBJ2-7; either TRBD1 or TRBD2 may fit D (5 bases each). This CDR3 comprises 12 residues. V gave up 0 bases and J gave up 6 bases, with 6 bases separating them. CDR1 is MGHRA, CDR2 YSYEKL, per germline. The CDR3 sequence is CASSQDGTEQYF. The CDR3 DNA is TGCGCCAGCAGCCAAGACGGGACCGAGCAGTACTTC.

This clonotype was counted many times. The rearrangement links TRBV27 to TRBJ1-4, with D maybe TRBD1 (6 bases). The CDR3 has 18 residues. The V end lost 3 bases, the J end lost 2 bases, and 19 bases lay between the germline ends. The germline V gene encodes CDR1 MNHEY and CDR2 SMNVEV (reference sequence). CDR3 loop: CASSFFLPGQGTNEKLFF. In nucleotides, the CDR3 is TGTGCCAGCAGTTTCTTCCTCCCGGGACAAGGGACTAATGAAAAACTGTTTTTT.

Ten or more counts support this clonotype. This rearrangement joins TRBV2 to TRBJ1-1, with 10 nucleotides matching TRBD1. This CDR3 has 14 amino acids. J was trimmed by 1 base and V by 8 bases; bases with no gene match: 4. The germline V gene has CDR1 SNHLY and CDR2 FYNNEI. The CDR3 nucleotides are TGTGCCAGCGGGACAGGGGTCCGGAACACTGAAGCTTTCTTT. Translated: CASGTGVRNTEAFF.

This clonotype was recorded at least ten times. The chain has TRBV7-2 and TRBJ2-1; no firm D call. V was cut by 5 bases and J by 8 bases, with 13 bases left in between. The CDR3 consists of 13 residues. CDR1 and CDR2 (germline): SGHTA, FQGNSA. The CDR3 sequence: CASSEYTGYEQFF. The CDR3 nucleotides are TGTGCCAGCAGCGAATATACCGGGTATGAGCAGTTCTTC.

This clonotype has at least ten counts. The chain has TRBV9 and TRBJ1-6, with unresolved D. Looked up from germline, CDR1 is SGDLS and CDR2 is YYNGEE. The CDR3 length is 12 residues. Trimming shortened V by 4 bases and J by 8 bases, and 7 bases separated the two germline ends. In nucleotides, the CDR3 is TGTGCCAGCAGCCCCTCGGATTCACCCCTCCACTTT. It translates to CASSPSDSPLHF.

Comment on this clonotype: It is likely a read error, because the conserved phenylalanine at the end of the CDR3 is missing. The CDR3 DNA follows: TGTGCCAGCTCACCAACGGCGTTCCAAGCGGGGCGGAAGTCCGGGGAGCTGTTTTCT. This sequence encodes CASSPTAFQAGRKSGELFS. The genes are TRBV18 and TRBJ2-2; 7 bases fit TRBD2. The CDR3 has 19 residues. The germline V gene has CDR1 KGHSH and CDR2 LQKENI. After removal of 2 bases from V and 6 bases from J, the junction contained 18 bases not matched to a gene.

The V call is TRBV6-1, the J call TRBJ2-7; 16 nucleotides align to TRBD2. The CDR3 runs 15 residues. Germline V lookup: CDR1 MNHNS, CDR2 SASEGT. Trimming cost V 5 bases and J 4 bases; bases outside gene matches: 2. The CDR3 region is CASSWGLAGGYEQYF. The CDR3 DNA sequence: TGTGCCAGCAGTTGGGGACTAGCGGGGGGGTACGAGCAGTACTTC.

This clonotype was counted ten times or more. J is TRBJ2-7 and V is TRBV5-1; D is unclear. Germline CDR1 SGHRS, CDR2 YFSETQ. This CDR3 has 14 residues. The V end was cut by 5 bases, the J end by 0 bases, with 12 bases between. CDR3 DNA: TGCGCCAGCAGGCCAGGTGGCAGCTCCTACGAGCAGTACTTC. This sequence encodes CASRPGGSSYEQYF.

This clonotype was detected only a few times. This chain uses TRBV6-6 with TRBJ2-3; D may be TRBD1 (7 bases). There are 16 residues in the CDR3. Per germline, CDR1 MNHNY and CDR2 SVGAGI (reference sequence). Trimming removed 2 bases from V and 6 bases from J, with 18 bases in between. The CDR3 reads CASSYGGGQGGDTQYF. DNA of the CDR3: TGTGCCAGCAGTTACGGGGGCGGGCAGGGGGGCGATACGCAGTATTTT.

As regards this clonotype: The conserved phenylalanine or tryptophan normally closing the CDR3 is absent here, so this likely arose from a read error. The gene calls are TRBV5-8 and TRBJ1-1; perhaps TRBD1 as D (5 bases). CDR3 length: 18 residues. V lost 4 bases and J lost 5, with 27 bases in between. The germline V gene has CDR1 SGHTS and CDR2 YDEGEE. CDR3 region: CASSAFQGFGYGGTEAFL. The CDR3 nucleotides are TGTGCCAGCAGCGCCTTTCAGGGCTTCGGGTATGGGGGGACTGAAGCTTTCCTT.

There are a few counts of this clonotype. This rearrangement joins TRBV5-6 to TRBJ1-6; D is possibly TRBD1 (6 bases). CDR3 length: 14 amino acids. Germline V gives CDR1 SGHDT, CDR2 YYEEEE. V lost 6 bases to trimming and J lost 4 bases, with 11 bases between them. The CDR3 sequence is CASTPGHYNSPLHF. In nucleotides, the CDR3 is TGTGCCAGCACCCCGGGACATTATAATTCACCCCTCCACTTT.

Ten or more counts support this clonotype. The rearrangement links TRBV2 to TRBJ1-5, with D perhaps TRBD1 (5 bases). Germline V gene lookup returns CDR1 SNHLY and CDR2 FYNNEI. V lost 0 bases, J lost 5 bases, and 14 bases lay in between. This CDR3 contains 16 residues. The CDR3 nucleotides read TGTGCCAGCAGTGAAGCGCTTGGGCAGGGCCATCAGCCCCAGCATTTT. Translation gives CASSEALGQGHQPQHF.

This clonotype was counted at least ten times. This CDR3 is CASSLEARGGETQYF. DNA of the CDR3: TGTGCCAGCAGCTTAGAGGCCAGGGGGGGGGAGACCCAGTACTTC. The chain links TRBV11-2 to TRBJ2-5; D possibly uses TRBD1 or TRBD2 (7 bases each). Trimming shortened V by 0 bases and J by 5 bases, and 13 bases separated the two germline ends. CDR3 size: 15 residues. Germline values: CDR1 SGHAT, CDR2 FQNNGV.

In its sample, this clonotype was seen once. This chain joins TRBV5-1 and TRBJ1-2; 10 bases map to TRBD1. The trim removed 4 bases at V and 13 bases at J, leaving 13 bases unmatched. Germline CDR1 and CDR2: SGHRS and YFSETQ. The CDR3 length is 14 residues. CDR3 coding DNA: TGCGCCAGCAGCACCGGACAGGGGGGGGAAGGAGGCACCTTC. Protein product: CASSTGQGGEGGTF.

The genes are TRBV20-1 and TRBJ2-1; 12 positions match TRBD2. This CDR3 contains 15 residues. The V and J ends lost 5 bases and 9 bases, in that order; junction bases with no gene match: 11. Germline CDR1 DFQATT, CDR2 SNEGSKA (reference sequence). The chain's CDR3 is CSAHPGLAGLGEQFF. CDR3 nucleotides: TGCAGTGCTCACCCAGGACTAGCGGGGTTGGGTGAGCAGTTCTTC.

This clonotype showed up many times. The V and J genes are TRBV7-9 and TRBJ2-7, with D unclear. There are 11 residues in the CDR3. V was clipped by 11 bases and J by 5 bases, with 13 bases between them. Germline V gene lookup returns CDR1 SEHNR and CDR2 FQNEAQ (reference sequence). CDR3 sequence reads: CAASSGDEQYF. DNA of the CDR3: TGTGCCGCAAGTTCAGGCGACGAGCAGTACTTC. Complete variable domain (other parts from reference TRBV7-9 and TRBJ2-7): DTGVSQNPRHKITKRGQNVTFRCDPISEHNRLYWYRQTLGQGPEFLTYFQNEAQLEKSRLLSDRFSAERPKGSFSTLEIQRTEQGDSAMYLCAASSGDEQYFGPGTRLTVT.

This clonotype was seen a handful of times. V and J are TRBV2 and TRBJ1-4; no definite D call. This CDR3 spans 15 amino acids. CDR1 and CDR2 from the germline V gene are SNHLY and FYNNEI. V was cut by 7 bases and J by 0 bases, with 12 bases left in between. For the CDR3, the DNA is TGTGCCAGCACCCCGGAGGGTGCAACTAATGAAAAACTGTTTTTT. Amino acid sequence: CASTPEGATNEKLFF.

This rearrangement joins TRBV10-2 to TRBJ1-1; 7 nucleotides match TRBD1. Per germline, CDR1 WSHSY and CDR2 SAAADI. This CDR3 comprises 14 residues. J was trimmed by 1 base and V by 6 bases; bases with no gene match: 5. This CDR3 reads CASRSGTANTEAFF. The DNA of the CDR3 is TGCGCCAGCAGGTCAGGGACAGCGAACACTGAAGCTTTCTTT.

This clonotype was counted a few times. The CDR3 loop is CASSLTGAAAVAFF. The CDR3 coding sequence is TGTGCCAGCAGTCTCACGGGGGCAGCGGCTGTAGCTTTCTTT. The rearrangement joins TRBV27 to TRBJ1-1; D might be TRBD1 (6 bases). CDR3 length: 14 amino acids. Germline lookup yields CDR1 MNHEY and CDR2 SMNVEV (reference sequence). Trimming took 5 bases from V and 10 from J, leaving 20 bases between them.

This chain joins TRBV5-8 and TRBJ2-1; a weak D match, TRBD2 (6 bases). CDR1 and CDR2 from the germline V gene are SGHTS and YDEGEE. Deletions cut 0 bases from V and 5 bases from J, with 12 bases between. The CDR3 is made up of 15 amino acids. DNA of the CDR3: TGTGCCAGCAGCTTGGCCCGGACTACCCACAATGAGCAGTTCTTC. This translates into CASSLARTTHNEQFF.

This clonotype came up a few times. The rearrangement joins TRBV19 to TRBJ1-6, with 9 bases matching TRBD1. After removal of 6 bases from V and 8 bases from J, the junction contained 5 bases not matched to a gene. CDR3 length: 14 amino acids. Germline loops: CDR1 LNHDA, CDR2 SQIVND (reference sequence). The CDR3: CASRWTGEDSPLHF. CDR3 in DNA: TGTGCCAGTAGGTGGACAGGGGAGGATTCACCCCTCCACTTT.

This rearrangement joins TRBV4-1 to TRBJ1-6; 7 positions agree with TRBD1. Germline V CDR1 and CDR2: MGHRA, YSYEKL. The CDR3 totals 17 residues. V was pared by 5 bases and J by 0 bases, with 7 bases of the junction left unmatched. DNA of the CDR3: TGCGCCAGCAGCACAGGGGCCCCGAGCTCCTATAATTCACCCCTCCACTTT. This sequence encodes CASSTGAPSSYNSPLHF.

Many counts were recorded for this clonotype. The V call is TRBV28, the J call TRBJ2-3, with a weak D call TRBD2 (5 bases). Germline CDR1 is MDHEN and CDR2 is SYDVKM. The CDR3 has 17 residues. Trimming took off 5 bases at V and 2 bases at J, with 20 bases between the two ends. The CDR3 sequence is CASSGREGSGFTDTQYF. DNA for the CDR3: TGTGCCAGCAGTGGCCGAGAGGGATCGGGTTTCACAGATACGCAGTATTTT.

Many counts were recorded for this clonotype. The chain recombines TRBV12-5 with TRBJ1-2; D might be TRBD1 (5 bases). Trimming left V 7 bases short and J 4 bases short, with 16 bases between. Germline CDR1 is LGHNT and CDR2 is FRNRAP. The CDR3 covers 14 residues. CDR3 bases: TGTGCTAGTGTAGACAGTACCAGAGGCTATGGCTACACCTTC. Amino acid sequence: CASVDSTRGYGYTF.

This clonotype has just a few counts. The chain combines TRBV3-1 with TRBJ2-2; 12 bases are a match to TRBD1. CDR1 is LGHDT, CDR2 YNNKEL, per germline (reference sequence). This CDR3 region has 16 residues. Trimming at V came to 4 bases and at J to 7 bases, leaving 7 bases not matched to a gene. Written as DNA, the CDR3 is TGTGCCAGCAGCCCACCGGGACAGGGGGCGATCGGGGAGCTGTTTTTT. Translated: CASSPPGQGAIGELFF.

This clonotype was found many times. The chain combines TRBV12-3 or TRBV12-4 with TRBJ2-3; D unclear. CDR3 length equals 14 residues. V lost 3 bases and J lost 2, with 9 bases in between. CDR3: CASSLGINTDTQYF. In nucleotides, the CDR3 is TGTGCCAGCAGTTTGGGTATCAACACAGATACGCAGTATTTT.

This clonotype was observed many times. Written as DNA, the CDR3 is TGTGCCAGCAGGGAAGGGGGTTTGAGCTCCTACGAGCAGTACTTC. It is translated as CASREGGLSSYEQYF. The chain combines TRBV28 with TRBJ2-7, with a possible D match to TRBD1 (6 bases). V lost 6 bases to trimming and J lost 0 bases, with 15 bases between them. Germline CDR1 reads MDHEN; CDR2 reads SYDVKM. CDR3 length: 15 residues.

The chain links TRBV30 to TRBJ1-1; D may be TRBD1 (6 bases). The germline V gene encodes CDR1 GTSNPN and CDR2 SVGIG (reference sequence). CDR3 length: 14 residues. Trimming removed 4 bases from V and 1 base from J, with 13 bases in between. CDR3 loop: CAWTRPGQNTEAFF. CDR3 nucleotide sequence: TGTGCCTGGACTCGGCCGGGACAGAACACTGAAGCTTTCTTT.

The CDR3 region is CASSWGDENLRQPQHF. The CDR3 DNA is TGCGCCAGCAGCTGGGGGGATGAAAATCTAAGACAGCCCCAGCATTTT. The chain employs TRBV5-1 and TRBJ1-5, with a weak D call TRBD1 (5 bases). The ends were cut back, 3 bases at V and 7 bases at J, with 20 bases in the middle. The CDR3 has 16 residues. Per the germline V gene, CDR1 is SGHRS and CDR2 is YFSETQ.